This T cell receptor beta chain stems from a study of T cell responses to AZD1222 COVID-19 vaccine. Study overall: Second-dose intervals near 4 or 12 weeks were combined. General observations from the study: Increased Spike-specific TCR breadth and depth were observed after two AZD1222 doses. The study sampled repertoires only after the peak T cell response.

Sequencing was performed with immunoSEQ multiplex PCR; in TCRdb, only in-frame clones are kept and a portion is missing. The sample comprises 150,000 to 200,000 clones, more than 75% of which are singletons, and approximately 0.97% rests with the top ten. Details on this clone: Its specificity is unknown.

This CDR3 spans 14 amino acids. The germline V gene encodes CDR1 LNHDA and CDR2 SQIVND (reference sequence). J was trimmed by 6 bases and V by 6 bases; bases with no gene match: 11. The sequences come from peripheral blood, collected on day 0 of AZD1222 vaccination. The TCR was taken from an adult in good health. The chain uses TRBV19 and TRBJ2-7; 7 nucleotides align to TRBD2. The CDR3 bases are TGTGCCAGTAGAGGGACCTCCTGGGGGGGCGAGCAGTACTTC. It yields the protein CASRGTSWGGEQYF. The variable domain in full, completed from reference TRBV19 and TRBJ2-7, reads DGGITQSPKYLFRKEGQNVTLSCEQNLNHDAMYWYRQDPGQGLRLIYYSQIVNDFQKGDIAEGYSVSREKKESFPLTVTSAQKNPTAFYLCASRGTSWGGEQYFGPGTRLTVT.